These 9 T cell receptor beta chains came from one sample sequenced in a study of blood T cell repertoires in COVID-19. Using immunoSEQ multiplex PCR, the repertoire was profiled, and TCRdb retains in-frame clones only, with some absent. The table records about 270,000 clones, approximately 90% of them present only once. Material: PBMCs or T cells enriched from blood (not recorded which). The receptors were sampled from a woman aged 45-65 years who had recovered from COVID-19.

J is TRBJ1-3 and V is TRBV15; TRBD1 matches 9 bases. The junction had 9 bases not matched to a gene; V was cut back by 7 bases and J by 5 bases. From germline, CDR1 is LNHNV and CDR2 YYDKDF (reference sequence). The CDR3 consists of 15 residues. CDR3 DNA: TGTGCCACCAACTCACCGGGACAGGGCAGAAACACCATATATTTT. Its translation: CATNSPGQGRNTIYF.

The J gene is TRBJ2-7, the V gene TRBV9; TRBD1 matches at 10 bases. CDR1 is SGDLS and CDR2 is YYNGEE in the germline V gene. The junction had 3 bases not matched to a gene; V was cut back by 3 bases and J by 3 bases. CDR3 length equals 14 residues. DNA of the CDR3: TGTGCCAGCAGCGAACGGACAGGGGGCTACGAGCAGTACTTC. It translates to CASSERTGGYEQYF.

The chain links TRBV25-1 to TRBJ1-5; D not resolved. Germline V gene sequence: CDR1 MGHDK, CDR2 SYGVNS. Trimming left V 1 base short and J 1 base short, with 5 bases between. This CDR3 comprises 14 residues. This CDR3 is CASSELQSNQPQHF. The DNA of the CDR3 is TGTGCCAGCAGTGAATTACAAAGCAATCAGCCCCAGCATTTT.

The gene calls are TRBV5-4 and TRBJ1-2; D uncertain. CDR3 length: 13 amino acids. CDR1 is SGHNT and CDR2 is YYREEE in the germline V gene (reference sequence). With 9 bases removed from V and 0 bases from J, the gap between germline ends came to 12 bases. The CDR3 DNA follows: TGTGCCATGGCACGGGAGGCTAACTATGGCTACACCTTC. It translates to CAMAREANYGYTF.

Notes on this clone: An end of the junction differs from the germline gene, which may be a read error. J is TRBJ1-1 and V is TRBV2; D possibly corresponds to TRBD1 (5 bases). The CDR3 covers 13 residues. Germline values: CDR1 SNHLY, CDR2 FYNNEI. CDR3 sequence reads: CASMSGPNDSNAF. CDR3 sequence (DNA): TGTGCCAGCATGTCAGGACCAAACGACAGCAACGCTTTT. The variable domain in full, with the rest retrieved from reference TRBV2 and TRBJ1-1, is EPEVTQTPSHQVTQMGQEVILRCVPISNHLYFYWYRQILGQKVEFLVSFYNNEISEKSEIFDDQFSVERPDGSNFTLKIRSTKLEDSAMYFCASMSGPNDSNAFGQGTRLTVV.

V is TRBV28 and J is TRBJ1-1; 9 nucleotides match TRBD1. V shed 4 bases and J 6 bases; nucleotides not matched to a gene: 9. Looked up from germline, CDR1 is MDHEN and CDR2 is SYDVKM. The length of the CDR3 is 15 residues. The CDR3 DNA reads TGTGCCAGCAGTTCCTCCACAGGGGGCAAGTCTGAAGCTTTCTTT. It encodes CASSSSTGGKSEAFF.

This sequence joins TRBV5-6 and TRBJ2-1, with 11 bases matching TRBD1. This CDR3 has 15 amino acids. Germline CDR1 and CDR2: SGHDT and YYEEEE. With V trimmed by 0 bases and J by 8 bases, 4 bases remained unmatched. The CDR3 here is CASSLGGQGAYEQFF. DNA of the CDR3: TGTGCCAGCAGCTTGGGTGGACAGGGGGCGTATGAGCAGTTCTTC.

The chain has TRBV29-1 and TRBJ2-5; 11 nucleotides align to TRBD2. J gave up 2 bases and V 7 bases, and 6 bases lay outside the gene matches. CDR1 and CDR2 (germline): SQVTM, ANQGSEA. This CDR3 comprises 14 residues. CDR3 sequence (DNA): TGCAGCGCCGCGACTAGCGGGGTACAAGAGACCCAGTACTTC. It encodes CSAATSGVQETQYF.

The rearrangement uses TRBV7-3 and TRBJ2-7; 8 positions match TRBD2. The germline V gene has CDR1 SGHTA and CDR2 FQGTGA. V lost 2 bases to trimming and J lost 2 bases; unmatched junction nucleotides: 2. CDR3 length equals 14 residues. CDR3 DNA sequence: TGTGCCAGCAGCTTAGAGCGGGGGCCCTACGAGCAGTACTTC. This codes for CASSLERGPYEQYF.